This T cell receptor (beta chain) originates from a study of T cells in Graves' hyperthyroidism and ophthalmopathy. Study-level findings and limits: Ophthalmopathy was model-predicted a median roughly 6.5 months pre-onset.

Trimming shortened V by 0 bases and J by 6 bases, and 12 bases separated the two germline ends. In germline, CDR1 is DFQATT, CDR2 SNEGSKA (reference sequence). The CDR3 has 15 amino acids. On this clonotype itself: Its cognate antigen is unknown.

Amplification of TCR beta CDR3 regions was performed using RNA transcripts as template. With the HTBI primer set, the TCR CDR3 went through a first round of RT-PCR. TCRdb processed the multiplex PCR reads anew with MiXCR; each CDR3 protein has one entry. The profile shows hundreds of thousands of distinct CDR3 sequences, around 15% of them singletons. Sample: blood. The J gene is TRBJ1-6, the V gene TRBV20-1; maybe TRBD1 (5 bases). The clonotype was recovered from a woman aged 45-60 years with Graves' ophthalmopathy. CDR3 loop: CSARDLRDGNSPLHF. The CDR3 coding sequence is TGCAGTGCTAGAGATTTAAGGGACGGTAATTCACCCCTCCACTTT.